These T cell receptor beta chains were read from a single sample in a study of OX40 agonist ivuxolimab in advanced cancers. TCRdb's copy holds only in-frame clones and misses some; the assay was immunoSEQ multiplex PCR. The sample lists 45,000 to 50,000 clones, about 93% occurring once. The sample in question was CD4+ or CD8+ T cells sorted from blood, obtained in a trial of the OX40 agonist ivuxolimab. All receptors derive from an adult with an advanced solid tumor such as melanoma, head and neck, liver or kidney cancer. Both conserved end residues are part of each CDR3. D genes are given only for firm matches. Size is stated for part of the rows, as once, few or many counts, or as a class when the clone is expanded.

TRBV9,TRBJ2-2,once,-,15,TGTGCCAGCAGCGTAGATGACGGCGGAGCCGGGGAGCTGTTTTTT,CASSVDDGGAGELFF
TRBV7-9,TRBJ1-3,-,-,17,TGTGCCAGCAGCGACCAACTCAGGGCGATCTCTGGAAACACCATATATTTT,CASSDQLRAISGNTIYF
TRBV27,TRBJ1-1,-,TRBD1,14,TGTGCCAGCAGCCCGGACAGGGGAAACACTGAAGCTTTCTTT,CASSPDRGNTEAFF
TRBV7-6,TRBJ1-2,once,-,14,TGTGCCAGCAGCCCCCCGGACTCGGATGAGGGCTACACCTTC,CASSPPDSDEGYTF
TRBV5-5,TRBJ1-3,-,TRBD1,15,TGTGCCAGCAGCCTCACGGGGACAGGCAGTAACACCATATATTTT,CASSLTGTGSNTIYF
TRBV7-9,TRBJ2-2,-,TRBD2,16,TGTGCCAGCAGTTATACTAGCGGGAAAGGGAACGGGGAGCTGTTTTTT,CASSYTSGKGNGELFF
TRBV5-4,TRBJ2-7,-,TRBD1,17,TGTGCCAGCAGCTTGGGGGACAGGGTCAACCGGAGAGGCGAGCAGTACTTC,CASSLGDRVNRRGEQYF
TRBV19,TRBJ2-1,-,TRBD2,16,TGTGCCAGTAGTATAGAACTAGCGGGGGGGTACAATGAGCAGTTCTTC,CASSIELAGGYNEQFF
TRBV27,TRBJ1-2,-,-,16,TGTGCCAGCAGTTTAGGTCCGCCCCCCTCTAACTATGGCTACACCTTC,CASSLGPPPSNYGYTF
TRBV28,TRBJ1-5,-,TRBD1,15,TGTGCCAGCAGTGCAACAGGGGGTGCCAATCAGCCCCAGCATTTT,CASSATGGANQPQHF
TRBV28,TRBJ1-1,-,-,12,TGTGCCAGCAGTTTAACAAACACTGAAGCTTTCTTT,CASSLTNTEAFF
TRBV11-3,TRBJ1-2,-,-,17,TGTGCCAGCAGCTTAGGGGGTGTTGGGAGTCCAAACTATGGCTACACCTTC,CASSLGGVGSPNYGYTF
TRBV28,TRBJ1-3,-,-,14,TGTGCCAGCAGTTCCCTCGGAGCCGGAAACACCATATATTTT,CASSSLGAGNTIYF
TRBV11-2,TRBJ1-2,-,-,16,TGTGCCAGCAGCTTGCGTCGGGGGGCCATCGACTATGGCTACACCTTC,CASSLRRGAIDYGYTF
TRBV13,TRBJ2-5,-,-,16,TGTGCCAGCAGCCCCCGCGGAGGGCCCTACCAAGAGACCCAGTACTTC,CASSPRGGPYQETQYF
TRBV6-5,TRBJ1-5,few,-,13,TGTGCCAGCAGCGTCGGGGGGGATCAGCCCCAGCATTTT,CASSVGGDQPQHF
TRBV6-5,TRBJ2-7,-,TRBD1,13,TGTGCCAGCAGTTACGCGATGGACAGGGAGGAGTACTTC,CASSYAMDREEYF
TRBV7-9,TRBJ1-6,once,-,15,TGTGCCAGCCGAGACCTTCGGACAGCTAATTCACCCCTCCACTTC,CASRDLRTANSPLHF
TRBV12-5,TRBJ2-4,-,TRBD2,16,TGTGCTAGTGGTTTGCCCAGCGGGGGGCCTACGGACATTCAGTACTTC,CASGLPSGGPTDIQYF
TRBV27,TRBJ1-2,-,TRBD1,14,TGTGCCAGCCGACCCGGGACAGGGGGCAACGGCTACACCTTC,CASRPGTGGNGYTF
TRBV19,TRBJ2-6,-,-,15,TGTGCCAGTAGTTACCAGGCCCCTGGGGCCAACGTCCTGACTTTC,CASSYQAPGANVLTF
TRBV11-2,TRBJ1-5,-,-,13,TGTGCCAGCAGCGGGAACAGCAATCAGCCCCAGCATTTT,CASSGNSNQPQHF
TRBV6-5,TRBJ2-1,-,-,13,TGTGCCAGCAGTTACTCGAATTACAATGAGCAGTTCTTC,CASSYSNYNEQFF
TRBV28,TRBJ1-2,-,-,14,TGTGCCAGCAGTCCCCCAGGGGCTTACTATGGCTACACCTTC,CASSPPGAYYGYTF
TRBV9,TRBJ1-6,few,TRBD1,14,TGTGCCAGCAGCCGGGGACAGGGGAATTCACCCCTCCACTTT,CASSRGQGNSPLHF
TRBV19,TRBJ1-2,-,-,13,TGTGCCAGTAGTCCCAGCGGGGGAGAGGGCTACACCTTC,CASSPSGGEGYTF
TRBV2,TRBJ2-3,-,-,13,TGTGCCAGCAGCGAGACTAGCACAGATACGCAGTATTTT,CASSETSTDTQYF
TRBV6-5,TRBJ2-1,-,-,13,TGTGCCAGCAGTTTTGGAGGGGACAATGAGCAGTTCTTC,CASSFGGDNEQFF
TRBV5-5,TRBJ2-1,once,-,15,TGTGCCAGCAGCCTGGCCTGGACAGCCTACAATGAGCAGTTCTTC,CASSLAWTAYNEQFF
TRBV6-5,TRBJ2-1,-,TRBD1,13,TGTGCCAGCAGTTACCAGGGGGCAGTGGAGCAGTTCTTC,CASSYQGAVEQFF
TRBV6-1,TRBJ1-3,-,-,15,TGTGCCAGCAGTGTTGCCGATGACTCTGGAAACACCATATATTTT,CASSVADDSGNTIYF
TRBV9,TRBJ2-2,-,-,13,TGTGCCAGCAGGGAAAGGGGCACCGGGGAGCTGTTTTTT,CASRERGTGELFF
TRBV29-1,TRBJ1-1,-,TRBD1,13,TGCAGCGTCGTCAGGGGGATGAACACTGAAGCTTTCTTT,CSVVRGMNTEAFF
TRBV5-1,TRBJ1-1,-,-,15,TGCGCCAGCAGCTTGGAATCCGGGTTGAACACTGAAGCTTTCTTT,CASSLESGLNTEAFF